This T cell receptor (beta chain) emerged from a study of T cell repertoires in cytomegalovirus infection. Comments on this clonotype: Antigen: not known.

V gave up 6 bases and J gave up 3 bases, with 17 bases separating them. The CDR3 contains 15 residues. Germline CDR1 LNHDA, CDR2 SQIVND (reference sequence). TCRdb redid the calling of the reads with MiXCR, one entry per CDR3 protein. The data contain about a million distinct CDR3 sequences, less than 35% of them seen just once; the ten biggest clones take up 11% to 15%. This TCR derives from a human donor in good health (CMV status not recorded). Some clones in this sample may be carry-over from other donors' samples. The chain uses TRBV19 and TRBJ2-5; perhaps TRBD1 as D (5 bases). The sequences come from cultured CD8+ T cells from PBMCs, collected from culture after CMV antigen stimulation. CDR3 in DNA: TGTGCCAGTAGCTCCCTTTTTCAGGGTGAAGAGACCCAGTACTTC. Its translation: CASSSLFQGEETQYF.